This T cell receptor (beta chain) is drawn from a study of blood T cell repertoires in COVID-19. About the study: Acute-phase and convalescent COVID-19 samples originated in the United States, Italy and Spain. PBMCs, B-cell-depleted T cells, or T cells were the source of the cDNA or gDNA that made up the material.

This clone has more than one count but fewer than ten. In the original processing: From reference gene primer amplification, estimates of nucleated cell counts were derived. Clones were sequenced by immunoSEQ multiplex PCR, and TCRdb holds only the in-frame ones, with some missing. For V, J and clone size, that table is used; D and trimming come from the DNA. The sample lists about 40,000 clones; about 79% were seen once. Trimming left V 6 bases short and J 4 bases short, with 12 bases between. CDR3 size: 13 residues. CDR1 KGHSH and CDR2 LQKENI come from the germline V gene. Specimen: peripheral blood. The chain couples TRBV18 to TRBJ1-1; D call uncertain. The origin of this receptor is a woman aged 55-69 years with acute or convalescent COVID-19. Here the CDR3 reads CASSPGRGTEAFF. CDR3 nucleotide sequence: TGTGCCAGCTCTCCGGGTCGGGGCACTGAAGCTTTCTTT.